What follows are 31 T cell receptor beta chains derived from one specimen sequenced in a study of T cell clonality in common variable immunodeficiency. The method was immunoSEQ multiplex PCR; TCRdb's version includes in-frame clones alone and lacks a portion of them. This repertoire holds roughly 60,000 clones, and none appear only once. The specimen was peripheral blood mononuclear cells. These receptors all stem from a person aged 18-70 years in good health.

This clone was counted ten times or more. CDR3: CASGTYRVYLTYEQYF. The sequenced CDR3 bases are TGTGCCAGCGGTACTTACAGGGTTTATTTGACCTACGAG. The chain employs TRBV2 and TRBJ2-7; weak D call: TRBD1 (6 bases). The read is 3 residues too short to cover the CDR3 end, so that end is filled in from the germline J gene. The V gene's germline CDR1 is SNHLY and CDR2 FYNNEI. V dropped 8 bases and J dropped 2 bases, with 22 bases sitting between them. The CDR3 contains 16 residues. Drawing the rest from reference TRBV2 and TRBJ2-7, the complete variable domain is EPEVTQTPSHQVTQMGQEVILRCVPISNHLYFYWYRQILGQKVEFLVSFYNNEISEKSEIFDDQFSVERPDGSNFTLKIRSTKLEDSAMYFCASGTYRVYLTYEQYFGPGTRLTVT.

This clone came up many times. The missing CDR3 end, 3 residues past where the read stops, is filled in from the germline J gene. V is TRBV20-1 and J is TRBJ1-5, with unresolved D. V lost 0 bases, J lost 3 bases, and 15 bases lay in between. The germline CDR1 and CDR2 sequences are DFQATT and SNEGSKA (reference sequence). The CDR3 has 16 residues. The part of the CDR3 DNA that was read is TGCAGTGCTAGAGATCTTATGGTAGAAGTCAATCAGCCC. Residues: CSARDLMVEVNQP. The CDR3 reads in full as CSARDLMVEVNQPQHF.

This clone was seen at least ten times. The read ends 3 residues shy of where the CDR3 ends; the end is completed using the germline J gene. The genes are TRBV20-1 and TRBJ2-1, with 8 bases lining up with TRBD2. The CDR3 is 14 amino acids. With V trimmed by 1 base and J by 6 bases, 5 bases remained unmatched. Germline CDR1 reads DFQATT; CDR2 reads SNEGSKA (reference sequence). The CDR3 reads CSARARAGVNEQFF. The DNA read from the CDR3 is TGCAGTGCTAGAGCGCGAGCGGGAGTCAATGAG.

Concerning this clone itself: Coverage ceases 3 residues before the CDR3 finishes, and the germline J gene fills in the end. This sequence joins TRBV10-2 and TRBJ1-5; D is possibly TRBD1 (5 bases). The V gene's germline CDR1 is WSHSY and CDR2 SAAADI. Trimming shortened V by 5 bases and J by 1 base, and 15 bases separated the two germline ends. The CDR3 sequence is 16 residues long. The covered CDR3 bases are TGCGCCAGCAGTTTCCAGGGTTTCGGGAGCAATCAGCCC. This encodes CASSFQGFGSNQP. The entire CDR3 protein reads CASSFQGFGSNQPQHF.

The sample holds many counts of this clone. The read is 3 residues too short to cover the CDR3 end, so that end is filled in from the germline J gene. The gene calls are TRBV7-4 and TRBJ1-2; 7 bases align to TRBD1. In germline, CDR1 is SGHVT, CDR2 SQSDAQ. There are 14 residues in the CDR3. With 1 base clipped from V and 6 bases from J, the junction kept 5 bases outside the gene matches. CDR3 loop: CASSLGIQGNGYTF. Incomplete CDR3 DNA: TGTGCCAGCAGCTTAGGTATACAGGGGAATGGC.

This clone was counted many times. The CDR3 end lies 3 residues beyond the end of the read and is filled in from the germline J gene. The V and J genes are TRBV7-2 and TRBJ2-1; tentatively, D is TRBD2 (6 bases). This CDR3 spans 15 amino acids. Germline CDR1 and CDR2: SGHTA and FQGNSA. V lost 3 bases, J lost 7 bases, and 16 bases lay in between. The CDR3 region is CASSLVQAGKNEQFF. The CDR3 bases that were read are TGTGCCAGCAGCTTGGTTCAGGCGGGGAAGAATGAG.

This clone has ten or more counts. The read is 3 residues too short to cover the CDR3 end, so that end is filled in from the germline J gene. The chain has TRBV4-1 and TRBJ2-3; TRBD1 agrees at 7 bases. Germline V CDR1 and CDR2: MGHRA, YSYEKL. The CDR3 sequence is 15 residues long. J was trimmed by 4 bases and V by 0 bases; bases with no gene match: 4. CDR3 protein: CASSQEGQYPDTQYF. CDR3 DNA, as far as it was read: TGCGCCAGCAGCCAAGAGGGACAGTACCCAGATACG.

This clone was seen repeatedly, ten times or more. The read gets to within 3 residues of the CDR3 end, and the germline J gene fills in the rest. The chain is built from TRBV29-1 and TRBJ2-1; 11 positions match TRBD2. The germline CDR1 and CDR2 sequences are SQVTM and ANQGSEA. J lost 5 bases, V lost 7 bases, and 19 bases had no gene match. The CDR3 consists of 18 residues. The CDR3 DNA, read in part, is TGCAGCGCCTACGGGGGCCGACTAGCGGGACCCTTAAACAATGAG. It encodes CSAYGGRLAGPLNNE. The full CDR3 sequence reads CSAYGGRLAGPLNNEQFF.

This clone was recorded many times. CDR3 DNA (partial): TGTGCCTGGAGTAACAGCCTCTCTGGAAACACC. Translated, it gives CAWSNSLSGNT. The whole CDR3 protein is CAWSNSLSGNTIYF. The chain is built from TRBV30 and TRBJ1-3; D is unclear. From the germline J gene comes the end of the CDR3, since the read stops 3 residues before it. V was clipped by 2 bases and J by 0 bases, with 8 bases between them. The CDR3 has 14 amino acids. CDR1 and CDR2 from the germline V gene are GTSNPN and SVGIG (reference sequence). Based on the CDR3 plus reference TRBV30 and TRBJ1-3, the full variable domain is SQTIHQWPATLVQPVGSPLSLECTVEGTSNPNLYWYRQAAGRGLQLLFYSVGIGQISSEVPQNLSASRPQDRQFILSSKKLLLSDSGFYLCAWSNSLSGNTIYFGEGSWLTVV.

This clone was observed at least ten times. Read coverage stops 3 residues before the CDR3 terminus; the germline J gene supplies the remainder. V gene TRBV7-6 combines with J gene TRBJ1-6; D ambiguous. The CDR3 is 14 amino acids. CDR1 and CDR2 (germline): SGHVS, FNYEAQ. Deletions cut 0 bases from V and 7 bases from J, with 7 bases between. The DNA read from the CDR3 is TGTGCCAGCAGCTTAGCAAACAACAATTCACCC. This translates into CASSLANNNSP. The full-length CDR3 reads as CASSLANNNSPLHF.

This clone has at least ten counts. CDR3 residues: CSAIPTSGGSTDTQYF. CDR3 DNA, as far as it was read: TGCAGTGCAATACCAACTAGCGGGGGATCCACAGATACG. The rearrangement uses TRBV20-1 and TRBJ2-3; 11 bases line up with TRBD2. From the germline J gene comes the end of the CDR3, since the read stops 3 residues before it. Germline-derived CDR1 and CDR2 are DFQATT and SNEGSKA (reference sequence). V lost 6 bases, J lost 2 bases, and 10 bases stayed unmatched. The CDR3 runs 16 residues.

As concerns this clone: The CDR3 end falls 3 residues outside the read, so it is completed with the germline J gene. The V call is TRBV29-1, the J call TRBJ2-3; 11 bases are shared with TRBD1. V was pared by 5 bases and J by 2 bases, with 6 bases of the junction left unmatched. The CDR3 totals 15 residues. Germline-derived CDR1 and CDR2 are SQVTM and ANQGSEA. The sequenced CDR3 bases are TGCAGCGTTAGGGGGACAGGGGGTTCCACAGATACG. This encodes CSVRGTGGSTDT. The complete CDR3 sequence is CSVRGTGGSTDTQYF.

This clone was observed many times. Read sequence stops 3 residues before the CDR3 end, and the germline J gene provides the missing end. The V call is TRBV28, the J call TRBJ2-1; 9 nucleotides line up with TRBD1. The junction had 3 bases not matched to a gene; V was cut back by 6 bases and J by 0 bases. The CDR3 contains 15 residues. The germline gives CDR1 MDHEN, CDR2 SYDVKM. The CDR3 spells CASRLQGASYNEQFF. The part of the CDR3 DNA that was read is TGTGCCAGCAGGTTACAGGGGGCCTCCTACAATGAG.

This clone was seen many times. Read sequence stops 3 residues before the CDR3 end, and the germline J gene provides the missing end. Other DNA sequences in this specimen translate into the identical CDR3. The rearrangement links TRBV2 to TRBJ2-3, with 10 bases matching TRBD1. J lost 0 bases, V lost 8 bases, and 5 bases had no gene match. This CDR3 has 15 amino acids. Looked up from germline, CDR1 is SNHLY and CDR2 is FYNNEI. This CDR3 reads CASEVGQGSTDTQYF. The sequenced CDR3 bases are TGTGCCAGCGAGGTGGGACAGGGGAGCACAGATACG.

Notes on this clone: The DNA ends 3 residues before the CDR3 does, and the rest of the CDR3 is filled in from the germline J gene. The V and J genes are TRBV23-1 and TRBJ1-1, with D tentatively TRBD1 (6 bases). TRBV23-1 is classed as an ORF, of uncertain function. This CDR3 contains 15 residues. V was trimmed by 7 bases and J by 1 base, leaving 16 bases between them. Partial CDR3 DNA: TGCGCCAGCACTCCATCCGGGACACCGAACACTGAA. This codes for CASTPSGTPNTE. The complete CDR3 reads CASTPSGTPNTEAFF.

This clone was seen only a few times. From the germline J gene comes the end of the CDR3, since the read stops 3 residues before it. The chain uses TRBV5-5 and TRBJ2-7; no reliable D call. The CDR3 length is 11 residues. V gave up 4 bases and J gave up 4 bases, with 6 bases separating them. CDR1 and CDR2 from the germline V gene are SGHKS and YYEKEE (reference sequence). The CDR3 bases that were read are TGTGCCAGCAGCATCGGTTACGAG. Amino acid sequence: CASSIGYE. The whole CDR3 region reads CASSIGYEQYF.

On this clone: The read terminates 3 residues ahead of where the CDR3 ends, so the germline J gene completes it. The chain carries TRBV7-9 and TRBJ2-7; D unresolved. Germline V gene lookup returns CDR1 SEHNR and CDR2 FQNEAQ (reference sequence). V was pared by 2 bases and J by 2 bases, with 13 bases between. CDR3 length: 15 residues. CDR3 bases read: TGTGCCAGCAGCTTAATCGGGTCGCTTGCCTACGAG. Translated, it gives CASSLIGSLAYE. The CDR3 in its entirety is CASSLIGSLAYEQYF.

Worth noting for this clone: The read terminates 3 residues before the CDR3 end, so the remaining end is supplied by the germline J gene. The V and J genes are TRBV11-3 and TRBJ2-7; 8 bases match TRBD1. There are 15 residues in the CDR3. Germline loops: CDR1 SGHNT, CDR2 YENEEA. Trimming cost V 1 base and J 4 bases; bases outside gene matches: 6. Incomplete CDR3 DNA: TGTGCCAGCAGCTTAGGGTCAGGGGGCGGTTACGAG. It codes for CASSLGSGGGYE. The full CDR3 is CASSLGSGGGYEQYF.

In its sample, this clone was seen many times. The CDR3 is cut off 3 residues early in the read; its end comes from the germline J gene. The chain employs TRBV20-1 and TRBJ2-7; D might be TRBD1 (6 bases). Trimming stripped 6 bases from V and 3 bases from J, with 12 bases between. Germline V lookup: CDR1 DFQATT, CDR2 SNEGSKA (reference sequence). The CDR3 is 12 residues long. CDR3 residues: CSAGDILYEQYF. The part of the CDR3 DNA that was read is TGCAGTGCCGGGGACATTCTCTACGAG.

At least ten counts were recorded for this clone. The read finishes 3 residues shy of the CDR3 end, and the germline J gene is used to complete it. The chain employs TRBV5-1 and TRBJ1-1; no clear D. This CDR3 has 15 amino acids. CDR1 and CDR2 (germline): SGHRS, YFSETQ. The germline V and J ends were trimmed by 5 bases and 5 bases, with 19 bases remaining between them. The CDR3 loop is CASRSAGEGWTEAFF. The sequenced CDR3 bases are TGCGCCAGCAGATCCGCTGGAGAGGGTTGGACTGAA.

This clone occurred many times. The observed sequence ends 3 residues before the CDR3 terminus, with the missing tail filled in from the germline J gene. The chain couples TRBV2 to TRBJ2-7, with D maybe TRBD2 (6 bases). Germline CDR1 SNHLY, CDR2 FYNNEI. The ends were cut back, 2 bases at V and 6 bases at J, with 20 bases in the middle. The CDR3 spans 16 residues. The CDR3 sequence: CASSEIGGTLGGEQYF. The sequenced CDR3 bases are TGTGCCAGCAGTGAAATTGGGGGGACTTTGGGAGGCGAG.

This clone was picked up many times. The read comes to an end 3 residues before the CDR3 does, leaving the germline J gene to fill in the end. This rearrangement joins TRBV19 to TRBJ2-3, with TRBD1 matching over 7 bases. CDR1 is LNHDA, CDR2 SQIVND, per germline (reference sequence). V lost 2 bases to trimming and J lost 1 base; unmatched junction nucleotides: 9. CDR3 size: 17 residues. Incomplete CDR3 DNA: TGTGCCAGTAGTATACCAGGGGGTCCCAGCCGCACAGATACG. Translating it yields CASSIPGGPSRTDT. The full-length CDR3 reads as CASSIPGGPSRTDTQYF.

There are many counts of this clone. The sequence runs out 3 residues before the end of the CDR3; the remainder is reconstructed from the germline J gene. V is TRBV5-6 and J is TRBJ2-1; 9 bases map to TRBD1. The germline V gene has CDR1 SGHDT and CDR2 YYEEEE. With V trimmed by 4 bases and J by 4 bases, 6 bases remained unmatched. The CDR3 sequence is 15 residues long. The CDR3 sequence: CASSPSGQGYNEQFF. CDR3 bases read: TGTGCCAGCAGCCCGTCGGGACAGGGTTACAATGAG. Full variable domain (remainder filled in from reference TRBV5-6 and TRBJ2-1): DAGVTQSPTHLIKTRGQQVTLRCSPKSGHDTVSWYQQALGQGPQFIFQYYEEEERQRGNFPDRFSGHQFPNYSSELNVNALLLGDSALYLCASSPSGQGYNEQFFGPGTRLTVL.

This clone was seen ten or more times. From the germline J gene comes the end of the CDR3, since the read stops 3 residues before it. V is TRBV20-1 and J is TRBJ2-7; maybe TRBD2 (6 bases). Germline lookup yields CDR1 DFQATT and CDR2 SNEGSKA (reference sequence). The CDR3 is 14 residues long. Trimming took 6 bases from V and 3 from J, leaving 18 bases between them. The covered CDR3 bases are TGCAGTGCCAATCGGGACTCTAGCGTCTACGAG. Residues: CSANRDSSVYE. The full CDR3 is CSANRDSSVYEQYF.

This clone has at least ten counts. The read falls 3 residues short of the CDR3 end, and the missing part is taken from the germline J gene. The V gene is TRBV12-3 or TRBV12-4, the J gene TRBJ2-6; D remains ambiguous. The CDR3 runs to 15 residues. Trimming pared 6 bases from V and 1 base from J, leaving 10 bases between. Here the CDR3 reads CASSLTTSGANVLTF. The covered CDR3 bases are TGTGCCAGCAGCCTTACCACATCTGGGGCCAACGTC.

This clone was found many times. From the germline J gene comes the end of the CDR3, since the read stops 3 residues before it. This rearrangement joins TRBV20-1 to TRBJ1-1; D may be TRBD1 (6 bases). The V gene lost 6 bases and the J gene lost 1 base, with 15 bases spanning the gap. Germline loops: CDR1 DFQATT, CDR2 SNEGSKA (reference sequence). This CDR3 contains 14 residues. CDR3 DNA, as far as it was read: TGCAGTGCGCTATTCATCAGGGGGAACACTGAA. Protein product: CSALFIRGNTE. The full CDR3 is CSALFIRGNTEAFF.

As for this clone: The sequence runs out 3 residues before the end of the CDR3; the remainder is reconstructed from the germline J gene. This chain uses TRBV5-1 with TRBJ2-7; TRBD2 aligns across 10 bases. Trimming at V came to 4 bases and at J to 5 bases, leaving 6 bases not matched to a gene. Per germline, CDR1 SGHRS and CDR2 YFSETQ. This CDR3 is 14 amino acids long. CDR3 region: CASSVTSGIHEQYF. Partial CDR3 DNA: TGCGCCAGCAGCGTCACTAGCGGGATCCACGAG.

Many counts were recorded for this clone. The read finishes 3 residues shy of the CDR3 end, and the germline J gene is used to complete it. The chain has TRBV14 and TRBJ2-7; 9 positions agree with TRBD1. Germline lookup yields CDR1 SGHDN and CDR2 FVKESK. Trimming took 1 base from V and 4 from J; bases not matched to a gene: 5. This CDR3 is built from 15 residues. CDR3 DNA (partial): TGTGCCAGCAGCCAAGGCCCGGGACAGGGATACGAG. This sequence encodes CASSQGPGQGYE. The CDR3 in its entirety is CASSQGPGQGYEQYF.

Of note for this clone: From the germline J gene comes the end of the CDR3, since the read stops 3 residues before it. The chain employs TRBV11-2 and TRBJ2-7, with D possibly being TRBD2 (5 bases). CDR3 length: 14 amino acids. V lost 0 bases and J 2 bases, leaving 8 bases between the germline ends. The germline V gene encodes CDR1 SGHAT and CDR2 FQNNGV. Incomplete CDR3 DNA: TGTGCCAGCAGCTTAGATCGGGGTGCCTACGAG. It encodes CASSLDRGAYE. The whole CDR3 protein is CASSLDRGAYEQYF. The variable domain in full, with the rest retrieved from reference TRBV11-2 and TRBJ2-7, is EAGVAQSPRYKIIEKRQSVAFWCNPISGHATLYWYQQILGQGPKLLIQFQNNGVVDDSQLPKDRFSAERLKGVDSTLKIQPAKLEDSAVYLCASSLDRGAYEQYFGPGTRLTVT.

At least ten counts were recorded for this clone. The read terminates 3 residues ahead of where the CDR3 ends, so the germline J gene completes it. The chain couples TRBV30 to TRBJ2-5, with D unresolved. CDR3 length: 13 amino acids. Germline lookup yields CDR1 GTSNPN and CDR2 SVGIG (reference sequence). V dropped 1 base and J dropped 3 bases, with 9 bases sitting between them. Incomplete CDR3 DNA: TGTGCCTGGAGTGCCTACCTAGAAGAGACC. It translates to CAWSAYLEET. The full-length CDR3 reads as CAWSAYLEETQYF.

There are many counts of this clone. The read stops 3 residues short of the end of the CDR3; the missing end is completed from the germline J gene. The chain has TRBV19 and TRBJ2-7; D gene unclear. Germline loops: CDR1 LNHDA, CDR2 SQIVND (reference sequence). This CDR3 comprises 17 residues. V was pared by 4 bases and J by 2 bases, with 21 bases between. The chain's CDR3 is CASSTTASGGSTYEQYF. Incomplete CDR3 DNA: TGTGCCAGTAGTACTACGGCTAGTGGTGGATCGACCTACGAG.